The source of this T cell receptor beta chain is a study of type 1 regulatory T cells. Overall study: This in vitro CD4 product, T-allo10, is enriched for Tr1 cells and alloantigen-specific.

General observations from the study: Compared with non-Tr1 cells, Tr1 cells showed a narrower TCR repertoire.

TCRdb passed the reads through MiXCR, listing each CDR3 protein once. The profile shows more than 60,000 distinct CDR3 sequences, about 48% of them singletons. V shed 2 bases, J shed 5 bases, and the junction held 2 bases outside the gene matches. The CDR3 has 13 residues. The germline gives CDR1 MNHNY, CDR2 SVGAGI (reference sequence). With regard to this clonotype: Its antigen is currently unknown.

The clonotype originates from a human donor in good health. The V gene is TRBV6-6, the J gene TRBJ2-5, with 7 positions matching TRBD1. Sequencing was done on a sample of cultured non-Tr1 T cells, either the whole culture or a sorted T cell fraction (not recorded which). CDR3 coding DNA: TGTGCCAGCAGTTACAGGGGGCAGGAGACCCAGTACTTC. It translates to CASSYRGQETQYF.